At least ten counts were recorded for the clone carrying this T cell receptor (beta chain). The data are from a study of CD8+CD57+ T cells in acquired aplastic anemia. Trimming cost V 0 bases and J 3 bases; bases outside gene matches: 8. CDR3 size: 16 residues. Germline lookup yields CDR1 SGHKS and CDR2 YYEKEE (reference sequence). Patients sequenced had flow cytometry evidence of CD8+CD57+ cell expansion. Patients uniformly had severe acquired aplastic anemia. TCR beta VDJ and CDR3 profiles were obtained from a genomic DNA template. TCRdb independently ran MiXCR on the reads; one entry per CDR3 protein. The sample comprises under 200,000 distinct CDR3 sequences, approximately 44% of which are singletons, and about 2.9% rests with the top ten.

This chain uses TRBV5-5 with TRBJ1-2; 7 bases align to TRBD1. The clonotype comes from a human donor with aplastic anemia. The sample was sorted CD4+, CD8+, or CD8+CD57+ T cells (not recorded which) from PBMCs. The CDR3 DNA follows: TGTGCCAGCAGCTTGGAGGCAGGGGGAAACTACTATGGCTACACCTTC. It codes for CASSLEAGGNYYGYTF. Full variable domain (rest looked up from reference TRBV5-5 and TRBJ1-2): DAGVTQSPTHLIKTRGQQVTLRCSPISGHKSVSWYQQVLGQGPQFIFQYYEKEERGRGNFPDRFSARQFPNYSSELNVNALLLGDSALYLCASSLEAGGNYYGYTFGSGTRLTVV.